The sequence of this T cell receptor beta chain was determined in a study of breast tumors, draining lymph nodes, adjacent tissues. General study results and limits: Luminal-like breast cancer showed significantly greater tumor-nontumor repertoire similarity than basal-like breast cancer did.

Trimming stripped 6 bases from V and 5 bases from J, with 16 bases between. Germline V gives CDR1 SQVTM, CDR2 ANQGSEA. The CDR3 has 13 residues. TCRdb passed the multiplex PCR reads through MiXCR, listing each CDR3 protein once. The top ten hold around 4.5% of the sample, which has about 180,000 distinct CDR3 sequences, roughly a third seen once. This clonotype has a count of ten or more. The target antigen is unknown. Samples came from axillary lymph nodes draining the breast cancer. The clonotype originates from a female donor with breast cancer. Some clones in this sample may be carry-over from other donors' samples. Sequencing was performed on axillary lymph node tissue. This chain connects TRBV29-1 to TRBJ2-5; TRBD2 might be the D (5 bases). CDR3 DNA: TGCAGCGTCGAGCCGAGGGTGGGGGAGACCCAGTACTTC. Translated, it gives CSVEPRVGETQYF.